A few counts support the clone carrying this TCR beta chain. The entry originates in a study of T-cell reconstitution after alpha-beta-depleted transplantation in children. This CDR3 comprises 12 residues. Trimming at V came to 4 bases and at J to 8 bases, leaving 4 bases not matched to a gene. Germline CDR1 SQVTM, CDR2 ANQGSEA. Using unique molecular identifiers, the investigators prepared the TCRbeta library. TCRdb ran MiXCR on the PCR reads and lists one entry per CDR3 protein. Of about 460,000 distinct CDR3 sequences in the sample, about 12% were seen once. V and J are TRBV29-1 and TRBJ1-2, with 10 bases matching TRBD1. This sample comprised PBMCs from the stem cell graft donor, obtained from the stem cell graft. The sequence derives from a human donor who donated a stem cell graft to a child with combined immunodeficiency. The CDR3 here is CSVGQGARGYTF. CDR3 DNA sequence: TGCAGCGTTGGACAGGGGGCTCGGGGCTACACCTTC.